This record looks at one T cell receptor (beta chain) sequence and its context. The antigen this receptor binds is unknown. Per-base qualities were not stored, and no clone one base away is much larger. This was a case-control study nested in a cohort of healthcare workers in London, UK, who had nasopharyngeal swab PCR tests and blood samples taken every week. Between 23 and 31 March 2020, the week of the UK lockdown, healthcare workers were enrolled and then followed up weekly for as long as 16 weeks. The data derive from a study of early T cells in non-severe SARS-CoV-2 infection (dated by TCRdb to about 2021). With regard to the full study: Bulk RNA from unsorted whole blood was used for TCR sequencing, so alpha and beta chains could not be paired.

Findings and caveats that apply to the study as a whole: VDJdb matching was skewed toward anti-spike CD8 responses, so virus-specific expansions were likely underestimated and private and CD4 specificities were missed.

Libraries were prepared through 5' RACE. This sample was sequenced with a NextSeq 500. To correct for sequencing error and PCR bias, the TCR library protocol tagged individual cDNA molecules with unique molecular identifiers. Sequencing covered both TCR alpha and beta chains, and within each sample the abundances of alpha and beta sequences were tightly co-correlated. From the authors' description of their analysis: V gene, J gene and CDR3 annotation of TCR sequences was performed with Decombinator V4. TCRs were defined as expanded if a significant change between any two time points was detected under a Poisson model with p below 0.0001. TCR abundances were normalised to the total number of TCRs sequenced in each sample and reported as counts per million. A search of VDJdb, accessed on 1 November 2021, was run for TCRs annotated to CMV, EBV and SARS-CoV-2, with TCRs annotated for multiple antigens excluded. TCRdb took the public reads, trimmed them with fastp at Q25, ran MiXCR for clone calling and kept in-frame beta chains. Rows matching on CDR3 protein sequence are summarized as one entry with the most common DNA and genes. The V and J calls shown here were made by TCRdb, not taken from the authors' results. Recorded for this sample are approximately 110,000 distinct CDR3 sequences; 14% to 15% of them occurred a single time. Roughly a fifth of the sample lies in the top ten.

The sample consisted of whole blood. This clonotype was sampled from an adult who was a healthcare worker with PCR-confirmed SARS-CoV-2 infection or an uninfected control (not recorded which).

The DNA is TGTGCCAGCAGTTCAAGACTAGCGGGGGCGCCCAGTGAGCAGTTCTTC. Its protein is CASSSRLAGAPSEQFF. The chain is made from TRBV12-3 or TRBV12-4 and TRBJ2-1; TRBD2 fits 12 bases in the junction. The CDR3 covers 16 residues, taking in both the cysteine and the phenylalanine. Left in the record is the CDR3 DNA by itself, 48 bases read in frame from the first base. Germline trimming: 4 bases from V, 9 bases from J; junction bases outside gene matches: 10.